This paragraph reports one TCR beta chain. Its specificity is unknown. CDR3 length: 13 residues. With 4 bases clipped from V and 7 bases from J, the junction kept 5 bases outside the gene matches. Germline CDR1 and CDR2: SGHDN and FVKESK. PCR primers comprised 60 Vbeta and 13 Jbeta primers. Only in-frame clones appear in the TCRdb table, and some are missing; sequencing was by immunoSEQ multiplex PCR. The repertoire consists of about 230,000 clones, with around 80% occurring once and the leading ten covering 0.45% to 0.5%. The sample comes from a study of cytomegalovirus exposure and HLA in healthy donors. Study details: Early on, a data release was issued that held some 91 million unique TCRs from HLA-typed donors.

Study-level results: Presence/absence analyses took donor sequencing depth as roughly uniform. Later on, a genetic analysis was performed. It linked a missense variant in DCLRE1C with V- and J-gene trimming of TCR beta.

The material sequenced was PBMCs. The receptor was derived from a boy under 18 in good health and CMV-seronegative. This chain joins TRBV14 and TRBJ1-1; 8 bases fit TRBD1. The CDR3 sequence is CASSLLGQGEAFF. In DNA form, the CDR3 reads TGTGCCAGCAGCCTCCTAGGACAGGGTGAAGCTTTCTTT.